The next 31 T cell receptor beta chains were all read from a single sample in a study of T cells in localized non-small cell lung cancer. Assay used: immunoSEQ multiplex PCR; TCRdb lists only in-frame clones, some missing. The table lists about 36,000 clones, around nine tenths of them singletons. Sequencing was performed on peripheral blood, taken before any cancer treatment. Receptors were obtained from a woman aged 40-69 years with stage I lung adenocarcinoma.

The V call is TRBV29-1, the J call TRBJ1-2; D remains ambiguous. The CDR3 loop spans 14 amino acids. Trimming cost V 0 bases and J 1 base, with 9 bases left between them. Germline V gene data show CDR1 as SQVTM and CDR2 as ANQGSEA. CDR3 sequence: CSVEDPVFNYGYTF. DNA for the CDR3: TGCAGCGTTGAAGATCCCGTCTTTAACTATGGCTACACCTTC.

The chain carries TRBV18 and TRBJ1-4, with a possible D match to TRBD1 (6 bases). The CDR3 loop spans 14 amino acids. V was shortened by 3 bases and J by 6 bases, with 11 bases between the two germline ends. Germline V gene lookup returns CDR1 KGHSH and CDR2 LQKENI. This chain's CDR3 is CASSPSAGDEKLFF. The CDR3, as DNA: TGTGCCAGCTCACCTTCGGCAGGGGATGAAAAACTGTTTTTT.

This chain's CDR3 is CASSTSSAGSSYNEQFF. DNA of the CDR3: TGTGCCAGTAGTACGTCGTCCGCCGGAAGCTCCTACAATGAGCAGTTCTTC. The chain joins TRBV19 to TRBJ2-1; unclear D gene. Trimming stripped 4 bases from V and 0 bases from J, with 16 bases between. The CDR3 length is 17 residues. CDR1 and CDR2 (germline): LNHDA, SQIVND (reference sequence). The whole variable domain, filled in from reference TRBV19 and TRBJ2-1, reads DGGITQSPKYLFRKEGQNVTLSCEQNLNHDAMYWYRQDPGQGLRLIYYSQIVNDFQKGDIAEGYSVSREKKESFPLTVTSAQKNPTAFYLCASSTSSAGSSYNEQFFGPGTRLTVL.

The rearrangement links TRBV7-9 to TRBJ2-1; D perhaps matches TRBD1 (6 bases). Looked up from germline, CDR1 is SEHNR and CDR2 is FQNEAQ (reference sequence). This CDR3 region has 16 residues. The V end lost 2 bases, the J end lost 6 bases, and 17 bases lay between the germline ends. As DNA, the CDR3 is TGTGCCAGCAGCTTAAAAATACAGGGTTTAAGCAATGAGCAGTTCTTC. Protein sequence: CASSLKIQGLSNEQFF.

The rearrangement joins TRBV7-3 to TRBJ2-3, with 7 bases aligning to TRBD1. Germline values: CDR1 SGHTA, CDR2 FQGTGA. The CDR3 is 17 amino acids. V shed 3 bases, J shed 0 bases, and the junction held 9 bases outside the gene matches. The CDR3 loop is CASSLWAQGVSTDTQYF. The CDR3 nucleotides read TGTGCCAGCAGCTTGTGGGCCCAGGGGGTTAGCACAGATACGCAGTATTTT.

V gene TRBV19 combines with J gene TRBJ1-2; TRBD1 matches at 8 bases. Germline V CDR1 and CDR2: LNHDA, SQIVND (reference sequence). With V trimmed by 4 bases and J by 6 bases, 16 bases remained unmatched. The CDR3 has 17 amino acids. The CDR3 DNA sequence: TGTGCCAGTAGTACAGGGGGCCTGGCATCCGCATACGATGGCTACACCTTC. Translated: CASSTGGLASAYDGYTF. Together with reference TRBV19 and TRBJ1-2, the CDR3 gives the full variable domain: DGGITQSPKYLFRKEGQNVTLSCEQNLNHDAMYWYRQDPGQGLRLIYYSQIVNDFQKGDIAEGYSVSREKKESFPLTVTSAQKNPTAFYLCASSTGGLASAYDGYTFGSGTRLTVV.

The count of this clone is one. V and J are TRBV18 and TRBJ2-5; D not resolved. Trimming stripped 3 bases from V and 5 bases from J, with 19 bases between. This CDR3 region has 16 residues. CDR1 KGHSH and CDR2 LQKENI come from the germline V gene. CDR3 amino acids: CASSPGRPSVAETQYF. DNA for the CDR3: TGTGCCAGCTCACCGGGAAGACCGTCCGTAGCTGAGACCCAGTACTTC. Using reference TRBV18 and TRBJ2-5 for the parts outside the CDR3, the full variable domain is NAGVMQNPRHLVRRRGQEARLRCSPMKGHSHVYWYRQLPEEGLKFMVYLQKENIIDESGMPKERFSAEFPKEGPSILRIQQVVRGDSAAYFCASSPGRPSVAETQYFGPGTRLLVL.

V gene TRBV18 combines with J gene TRBJ2-1; D perhaps matches TRBD2 (6 bases). The CDR3 has 16 amino acids. The V gene lost 3 bases and the J gene lost 5 bases, with 17 bases spanning the gap. Germline assignment: CDR1 KGHSH and CDR2 LQKENI. The CDR3 nucleotides read TGTGCCAGCTCACCCCTCGAAGTGCGGGGTCACAATGAGCAGTTCTTC. It is translated as CASSPLEVRGHNEQFF.

A single count supports this clone. V is TRBV18 and J is TRBJ2-2; 10 positions match TRBD1. Germline trimming cut 2 bases from V and 6 bases from J; bases unmatched to any gene: 3. Looked up from germline, CDR1 is KGHSH and CDR2 is LQKENI. CDR3 size: 15 residues. This CDR3 is CASSPIGTGAGELFF. The CDR3 coding sequence is TGTGCCAGCTCACCAATCGGGACAGGGGCCGGGGAGCTGTTTTTT.

The V call is TRBV27, the J call TRBJ1-1; D perhaps matches TRBD1 (5 bases). The germline V gene encodes CDR1 MNHEY and CDR2 SMNVEV (reference sequence). This CDR3 region has 11 residues. Trimming cost V 8 bases and J 7 bases, with 11 bases left between them. For the CDR3, the DNA is TGTGCCAGCCCCCTGGGGGGTGAAGCTTTCTTT. Its protein product is CASPLGGEAFF.

The chain combines TRBV2 with TRBJ1-1; D gene uncertain. Trimming stripped 6 bases from V and 3 bases from J, with 11 bases between. There are 13 residues in the CDR3. From germline, CDR1 is SNHLY and CDR2 FYNNEI. The CDR3 DNA follows: TGTGCCAGCAGCGCTGCGGGGTACACTGAAGCTTTCTTT. This gives the protein CASSAAGYTEAFF.

The chain links TRBV14 to TRBJ2-1, with 8 bases lining up with TRBD2. The germline CDR1 and CDR2 sequences are SGHDN and FVKESK. J gave up 4 bases and V 4 bases, and 6 bases lay outside the gene matches. The CDR3 contains 15 residues. CDR3 region: CASSPRGGRYNEQFF. The CDR3 DNA reads TGTGCCAGCAGCCCCCGGGGGGGCCGGTACAATGAGCAGTTCTTC.

The rearrangement joins TRBV21-1 to TRBJ1-3; TRBD1 is the table's D call, not checked against the DNA. TRBV21-1 constitutes a pseudogene. The CDR3 consists of 20 residues. The CDR3 here is CASSTTGAMGQPPSGNTIYF. CDR3 DNA sequence: TGTGCCAGCAGCACAACAGGGGCGATGGGACAACCGCCCTCTGGAAACACCATATATTTT.

The V gene is TRBV4-2, the J gene TRBJ1-1, with TRBD1 as a possible D gene (6 bases). Germline-derived CDR1 and CDR2 are LGHNA and YNFKEQ. The V and J ends lost 1 base and 1 base respectively, with 10 bases between them. This CDR3 is built from 15 residues. This CDR3 is CASSQGGGQNTEAFF. The CDR3 region has the DNA TGTGCCAGCAGCCAAGGAGGGGGACAGAACACTGAAGCTTTCTTT.

The chain combines TRBV11-3 with TRBJ1-6; D remains unclear. In germline, CDR1 is SGHNT, CDR2 YENEEA. This CDR3 region has 14 residues. The V gene lost 3 bases and the J gene lost 10 bases, with 13 bases spanning the gap. CDR3 DNA: TGTGCCAGCAGCTTGGAACAAGGCGGCTCACCCCTCCACTTT. Translated: CASSLEQGGSPLHF.

The gene calls are TRBV5-4 and TRBJ2-7; D gene ambiguous. The V gene's germline CDR1 is SGHNT and CDR2 YYREEE (reference sequence). The CDR3 is 15 amino acids. Trimming stripped 4 bases from V and 2 bases from J, with 16 bases between. In DNA, the CDR3 is TGTGCCAGCAGCCCAGGCTCGGGCAGAGCCTACGAGCAGTACTTC. This sequence encodes CASSPGSGRAYEQYF.

This chain uses TRBV4-2 with TRBJ2-1; 9 bases fit TRBD2. The CDR3 contains 15 residues. Trimming took 2 bases from V and 7 from J; bases not matched to a gene: 6. Germline V gene data show CDR1 as LGHNA and CDR2 as YNFKEQ. The CDR3 is CASSQQRGEGNEQFF. CDR3 sequence (DNA): TGTGCCAGCAGCCAACAGCGGGGGGAAGGGAATGAGCAGTTCTTC.

The chain joins TRBV5-1 to TRBJ1-2; weak D call: TRBD1 (6 bases). Germline CDR1 and CDR2: SGHRS and YFSETQ. This CDR3 contains 13 residues. The V end lost 2 bases, the J end lost 8 bases, and 13 bases lay between the germline ends. This CDR3 is CASSFTGGQGYTF. In DNA, the CDR3 is TGCGCCAGCAGCTTCACTGGGGGCCAGGGCTACACCTTC. Full variable domain (remainder filled in from reference TRBV5-1 and TRBJ1-2): KAGVTQTPRYLIKTRGQQVTLSCSPISGHRSVSWYQQTPGQGLQFLFEYFSETQRNKGNFPGRFSGRQFSNSRSEMNVSTLELGDSALYLCASSFTGGQGYTFGSGTRLTVV.

The CDR3 nucleotides are TGTGCCACCAGCAGAGTCCTGGGACAGGGCTATGGCTACACCTTC. It encodes CATSRVLGQGYGYTF. The J gene is TRBJ1-2, the V gene TRBV15; 9 bases are a match to TRBD1. Trimming removed 1 base from V and 4 bases from J; junction bases left unmatched: 4. CDR3 size: 15 residues. Germline values: CDR1 LNHNV, CDR2 YYDKDF (reference sequence).

The rearrangement joins TRBV18 to TRBJ2-5, with D possibly TRBD1 on 6 matching bases. Trimming pared 9 bases from V and 1 base from J, leaving 9 bases between. CDR1 and CDR2 (germline): KGHSH, LQKENI. This CDR3 spans 12 amino acids. CDR3 nucleotides: TGTGCCAGTGGCAGGGGCCAAGAGACCCAGTACTTC. This encodes CASGRGQETQYF. Complete variable domain (other parts from reference TRBV18 and TRBJ2-5): NAGVMQNPRHLVRRRGQEARLRCSPMKGHSHVYWYRQLPEEGLKFMVYLQKENIIDESGMPKERFSAEFPKEGPSILRIQQVVRGDSAAYFCASGRGQETQYFGPGTRLLVL.

J is TRBJ2-2 and V is TRBV5-1, with D possibly being TRBD1 (5 bases). Germline CDR1 reads SGHRS; CDR2 reads YFSETQ. There are 15 residues in the CDR3. V was cut by 1 base and J by 6 bases, with 13 bases left in between. CDR3 sequence reads: CASSLLPDSPGELFF. The DNA for the CDR3 is TGCGCCAGCAGCTTGCTCCCCGACAGCCCCGGGGAGCTGTTTTTT. The complete variable domain, with remaining parts taken from reference TRBV5-1 and TRBJ2-2, reads KAGVTQTPRYLIKTRGQQVTLSCSPISGHRSVSWYQQTPGQGLQFLFEYFSETQRNKGNFPGRFSGRQFSNSRSEMNVSTLELGDSALYLCASSLLPDSPGELFFGEGSRLTVL.

This clone was observed once. The chain links TRBV5-5 to TRBJ2-7; no clear D. The V gene lost 4 bases and the J gene lost 2 bases, with 13 bases spanning the gap. The germline gives CDR1 SGHKS, CDR2 YYEKEE (reference sequence). The CDR3 runs to 14 residues. The CDR3 region is CASSPDPRAYEQYF. The CDR3 coding sequence is TGTGCCAGCAGCCCAGATCCGCGAGCCTACGAGCAGTACTTC.

The CDR3 DNA reads as TGTGCCTGGAACCGGGACAGGGATGAAAAACTGTTTTTT. Its translation is CAWNRDRDEKLFF. The chain couples TRBV30 to TRBJ1-4; TRBD1 aligns across 9 bases. Germline trimming cut 4 bases from V and 6 bases from J; bases unmatched to any gene: 3. Germline V gene lookup returns CDR1 GTSNPN and CDR2 SVGIG (reference sequence). The CDR3 sequence is 13 residues long. The entire variable domain, with the rest obtained from reference TRBV30 and TRBJ1-4, is as follows: SQTIHQWPATLVQPVGSPLSLECTVEGTSNPNLYWYRQAAGRGLQLLFYSVGIGQISSEVPQNLSASRPQDRQFILSSKKLLLSDSGFYLCAWNRDRDEKLFFGSGTQLSVL.

The chain employs TRBV25-1 and TRBJ1-1; a weak D match, TRBD1 (6 bases). Between the trimmed V and J ends, which lost 0 bases and 1 base, there was a span of 18 bases. This CDR3 is built from 18 residues. Germline V lookup: CDR1 MGHDK, CDR2 SYGVNS. CDR3 sequence: CASSEYVLGGRWNTEAFF. The CDR3 DNA is TGTGCCAGCAGTGAATACGTCTTAGGGGGGCGGTGGAACACTGAAGCTTTCTTT. Full variable domain (outside the CDR3, taken from reference TRBV25-1 and TRBJ1-1): EADIYQTPRYLVIGTGKKITLECSQTMGHDKMYWYQQDPGMELHLIHYSYGVNSTEKGDLSSESTVSRIRTEHFPLTLESARPSHTSQYLCASSEYVLGGRWNTEAFFGQGTRLTVV.

In DNA, the CDR3 is TGTGCCAGCAGTGAATCAACACTAGGATCCCCTCTCTACGAGCAGTACTTC. It is translated as CASSESTLGSPLYEQYF. The V and J genes are TRBV6-1 and TRBJ2-7; possible D gene TRBD2, 5 bases. The CDR3 is made up of 17 amino acids. The germline gives CDR1 MNHNS, CDR2 SASEGT. Trimming took off 2 bases at V and 3 bases at J, with 20 bases between the two ends.

The V and J genes are TRBV6-1 and TRBJ1-2; 10 positions agree with TRBD1. This CDR3 has 15 amino acids. The V gene's germline CDR1 is MNHNS and CDR2 SASEGT. V lost 2 bases and J lost 6; bases outside the gene matches: 6. CDR3 coding DNA: TGTGCCAGCAGTGAAAGGAGGACAGGGGGAGATGGCTACACCTTC. Encoded protein: CASSERRTGGDGYTF.

The rearrangement links TRBV27 to TRBJ2-7; the D gene could be TRBD1 or TRBD2 (5 bases each). V shed 4 bases and J shed 2 bases, with 6 bases lying between them. This CDR3 has 12 amino acids. Germline-derived CDR1 and CDR2 are MNHEY and SMNVEV (reference sequence). The CDR3 loop is CASSSGPYEQYF. The CDR3 region has the DNA TGTGCCAGCAGTTCGGGGCCCTACGAGCAGTACTTC.

The chain employs TRBV2 and TRBJ1-6; tentative D call: TRBD1 (5 bases). Trimming removed 2 bases at V and 0 bases at J, with 11 bases between. The CDR3 is 17 amino acids. Germline loops: CDR1 SNHLY, CDR2 FYNNEI. The CDR3 region is CASSERAGSSYNSPLHF. For the CDR3, the DNA is TGTGCCAGCAGTGAAAGGGCAGGGAGCTCCTATAATTCACCCCTCCACTTT.

The CDR3 region has the DNA TGCAGCGTGAATCTAGCGGGGGGGTCCACAGATACGCAGTATTTT. Its protein is CSVNLAGGSTDTQYF. The chain carries TRBV29-1 and TRBJ2-3, with 12 positions matching TRBD2. After removal of 6 bases from V and 2 bases from J, the junction contained 6 bases not matched to a gene. The CDR3 extends over 15 amino acids. Germline CDR1 reads SQVTM; CDR2 reads ANQGSEA.

The chain carries TRBV7-2 and TRBJ1-2; no clear D gene. This CDR3 contains 11 residues. The V gene lost 11 bases and the J gene lost 1 base, with 8 bases spanning the gap. Germline loops: CDR1 SGHTA, CDR2 FQGNSA. CDR3 protein: CASEINYGYTF. The CDR3 region has the DNA TGTGCCTCAGAAATTAACTATGGCTACACCTTC.

The rearrangement joins TRBV27 to TRBJ2-3; 10 nucleotides line up with TRBD2. This CDR3 spans 15 amino acids. Trimming cost V 5 bases and J 3 bases; bases outside gene matches: 5. Germline values: CDR1 MNHEY, CDR2 SMNVEV (reference sequence). The CDR3 nucleotides are TGTGCCAGCAGTCCACAGCGGGGGGGGACAGATACGCAGTATTTT. Translated, it gives CASSPQRGGTDTQYF.